This T cell receptor (beta chain) was profiled in a study of identical twins' blood T cells. This clonotype was counted between two and nine times. TCR cDNA libraries were made from RNA using a previously described, modified protocol. TCRdb re-called the 5' RACE reads through MiXCR, storing one row per CDR3 protein. The profile shows fewer than 450,000 distinct CDR3 sequences, roughly 30% of them singletons. Input material: PBMCs. This receptor was obtained from a woman aged 18 to 50 in good health.

CDR3 in DNA: TGCAGCGTTGAAGAGGAGGGGCTGAATGGCTACACCTTC. It is translated as CSVEEEGLNGYTF. The chain uses TRBV29-1 and TRBJ1-2, with D possibly being TRBD1 (5 bases). Germline-derived CDR1 and CDR2 are SQVTM and ANQGSEA. This CDR3 is built from 13 residues. V was clipped by 0 bases and J by 6 bases, with 11 bases between them.